The T cell receptor beta chain described here comes from a study of T cell responses to AZD1222 COVID-19 vaccine. The CDR3 has 16 residues. Trimming shortened V by 5 bases and J by 7 bases, and 21 bases separated the two germline ends. Germline assignment: CDR1 SGHTA and CDR2 FQGNSA. Clones were sequenced by immunoSEQ multiplex PCR, and TCRdb holds only the in-frame ones, with some missing. The sample contains over 120,000 clones, roughly 89% of which appear only once. This clonotype was sampled from an adult who received the AZD1222 COVID-19 vaccine. Here the sequenced sample was peripheral blood, taken 28 days after the second AZD1222 dose. The chain couples TRBV7-2 to TRBJ2-1; weak D call: TRBD2 (5 bases). CDR3 coding DNA: TGTGCCAGCAGCCCAGAGCCCGGGAATATGAGGAATGAGCAGTTCTTC. Translation: CASSPEPGNMRNEQFF.